This TCR beta chain stems from a study of blood T cells in healthy people across ages. This CDR3 contains 17 residues. Findings and caveats of the study: Aged donors had fewer naive CD4+ cells and lower diversity than long-lived donors. A roughly linear age-dependent decrease characterized TCR beta diversity per million T cells.

To note about this clonotype: Antigen unknown.

Peripheral blood from each donor was collected in a volume of about 10 milliliters. It was with a sample-barcoded 5' primer and a J-beta primer mix that a second PCR of roughly 7 to 12 cycles was run. TCRdb re-derived calls from the 5' RACE reads in MiXCR, one entry per CDR3 protein. The table includes roughly 410,000 distinct CDR3 sequences, roughly half detected once. Sequencing was done on a sample of blood. This receptor was taken from a man in his fifties or sixties in good health. This chain connects TRBV21-1 to TRBJ1-2; the table's D call, TRBD1, has no DNA check behind it. TRBV21-1 is labeled a pseudogene. DNA for the CDR3: TGTGCCAGCAGCAAAGCCCGAGGGGGCCGACAGGGATATGGCTACACCTTC. This codes for CASSKARGGRQGYGYTF.